The sequence of this TCR beta chain was determined in a study of cytomegalovirus exposure and HLA in healthy donors. Findings and caveats of the study: There were approximately 150 TCR beta chains listed as cytomegalovirus-associated. Several of the most significant clusters were apparently associated with common viral pathogens in a later analysis.

This clone was counted between two and nine times. The antigen is not known. It was healthy bone marrow donors who served as donors. PCR employed 60 Vbeta and 13 Jbeta primers. The method was immunoSEQ multiplex PCR; TCRdb's version includes in-frame clones alone and lacks a portion of them. This sample has 99,000 or so clones, with roughly 15% found just once. This clonotype was obtained from a female donor in good health and CMV-seronegative. The sequencing sample was made of PBMCs.

The CDR3 loop reads CASSQNRGSDTQYF. Here the CDR3 DNA reads TGTGCCAGCAGCCAAAATCGAGGGTCAGATACGCAGTATTTT. The rearrangement links TRBV28 to TRBJ2-3; D is perhaps TRBD2 (5 bases). CDR1 is MDHEN and CDR2 is SYDVKM in the germline V gene. Trimming pared 6 bases from V and 4 bases from J, leaving 14 bases between. This CDR3 region has 14 residues.